One sample yielded the 21 T cell receptor beta chains listed below, sequenced in a study of CD8+ T cells in alopecia areata. cDNA serving as the sequencing template came from extracted, reverse transcribed RNA. Assay: immunoSEQ multiplex PCR; the TCRdb copy retains only in-frame clones and omits some. The table has around 150,000 clones, 62% seen once. Sequencing was performed on CD8+ T cells sorted from blood. The receptors were sampled from a human donor in good health.

The chain uses TRBV18 and TRBJ2-2; D is ambiguous. The CDR3 spans 15 residues. V was clipped by 2 bases and J by 5 bases, with 12 bases between them. Looked up from germline, CDR1 is KGHSH and CDR2 is LQKENI. For the CDR3, the DNA is TGTGCCAGCTCACCAGCAAGCCCCGGGACCGGGGAGCTGTTTTTT. Its protein is CASSPASPGTGELFF.

The rearrangement links TRBV2 to TRBJ2-5; TRBD2 agrees at 7 bases. Germline CDR1 reads SNHLY; CDR2 reads FYNNEI. This CDR3 is 12 amino acids long. V lost 9 bases and J lost 5; bases outside the gene matches: 6. The CDR3 reads CASLAEGETQYF. Written as DNA, the CDR3 is TGTGCCAGTCTAGCGGAGGGGGAGACCCAGTACTTC.

V and J are TRBV28 and TRBJ2-7; perhaps TRBD2 as D (8 bases). V was trimmed by 10 bases and J by 4 bases, leaving 20 bases between them. CDR1 and CDR2 from the germline V gene are MDHEN and SYDVKM. This CDR3 spans 14 amino acids. CDR3 sequence (DNA): TGTGCCACCGGGGGGGGACAGCCAGAATACGAGCAGTACTTC. Translating gives CATGGGQPEYEQYF.

This clone was seen once. The rearrangement links TRBV29-1 to TRBJ2-1; 7 bases fit TRBD2. CDR3 length: 16 residues. With 4 bases clipped from V and 0 bases from J, the junction kept 9 bases outside the gene matches. Germline CDR1 SQVTM, CDR2 ANQGSEA. CDR3 sequence: CSVAGGLLSSYNEQFF. The CDR3 DNA reads as TGCAGCGTTGCGGGGGGACTCCTAAGCTCCTACAATGAGCAGTTCTTC.

V usage is TRBV30 and J usage is TRBJ2-1; the D gene is possibly TRBD2 (5 bases). The V gene lost 6 bases and the J gene lost 0 bases, with 12 bases spanning the gap. CDR3 length: 14 amino acids. CDR1 and CDR2 (germline): GTSNPN, SVGIG (reference sequence). CDR3 bases: TGTGCCTGCAACAGCGGCTACTCCTACAATGAGCAGTTCTTC. This encodes CACNSGYSYNEQFF.

This clone was observed a handful of times. The V and J genes are TRBV27 and TRBJ2-1; TRBD1 matches at 8 bases. CDR1 is MNHEY, CDR2 SMNVEV, per germline (reference sequence). J gave up 5 bases and V 10 bases, and 25 bases lay outside the gene matches. The CDR3 length is 19 residues. This chain's CDR3 is CATRPLSEGQGMTHNEQFF. CDR3 DNA sequence: TGTGCCACTAGACCCTTGAGTGAAGGACAGGGTATGACTCACAATGAGCAGTTCTTC.

The V gene is TRBV7-9, the J gene TRBJ2-5, with a weak D call TRBD2 (6 bases). V lost 8 bases and J 4 bases, leaving 17 bases between the germline ends. CDR3 length: 14 residues. The germline V gene encodes CDR1 SEHNR and CDR2 FQNEAQ (reference sequence). CDR3 sequence: CASEKTGEAETQYF. The DNA for the CDR3 is TGTGCCAGCGAGAAGACGGGAGAGGCAGAGACCCAGTACTTC. Supplemented by reference TRBV7-9 and TRBJ2-5, the full variable domain reads DTGVSQNPRHKITKRGQNVTFRCDPISEHNRLYWYRQTLGQGPEFLTYFQNEAQLEKSRLLSDRFSAERPKGSFSTLEIQRTEQGDSAMYLCASEKTGEAETQYFGPGTRLLVL.

This clone was recorded once. V usage is TRBV4-2 and J usage is TRBJ2-1; the D is unclear. The V end lost 1 base, the J end lost 5 bases, and 21 bases lay between the germline ends. The CDR3 sequence is 18 residues long. Germline V lookup: CDR1 LGHNA, CDR2 YNFKEQ. The DNA for the CDR3 is TGTGCCAGCAGCCAAGGGGCTTTCGCGAGCGCCAATGACAATGAGCAGTTCTTC. Its protein product is CASSQGAFASANDNEQFF.

This chain connects TRBV5-1 to TRBJ2-7, with TRBD1 matching 9 bases. V lost 3 bases, J lost 3 bases, and 4 bases stayed unmatched. The CDR3 has 14 residues. Germline lookup yields CDR1 SGHRS and CDR2 YFSETQ. The CDR3 protein is CASSWGTGSYEQYF. DNA for the CDR3: TGCGCCAGCAGCTGGGGGACAGGGAGCTACGAGCAGTACTTC.

The chain carries TRBV7-3 and TRBJ1-2; 7 bases align to TRBD1. V was clipped by 5 bases and J by 3 bases; unmatched bases: 9. The CDR3 spans 15 residues. Germline loops: CDR1 SGHTA, CDR2 FQGTGA. CDR3 coding DNA: TGTGCCAGCAGCCCTACAGGGGCTGCCGACTATGGCTACACCTTC. Protein sequence: CASSPTGAADYGYTF.

The rearrangement uses TRBV28 and TRBJ2-7, with 8 bases aligning to TRBD2. The CDR3 sequence is 15 residues long. V lost 7 bases and J lost 6; bases outside the gene matches: 14. Germline CDR1 MDHEN, CDR2 SYDVKM. CDR3 sequence: CASTIAGLHGLEQYF. CDR3 nucleotide sequence: TGTGCCAGCACTATAGCGGGACTCCACGGGCTCGAGCAGTACTTC.

This clone appeared a few times. CDR3 in amino acids: CASSGAVDLFTQYF. In nucleotides, the CDR3 is TGTGCCAGCAGCGGGGCGGTTGACCTTTTTACGCAGTATTTT. The chain links TRBV9 to TRBJ2-3; D unresolved. The germline V gene has CDR1 SGDLS and CDR2 YYNGEE. The CDR3 runs to 14 residues. Trimming cost V 3 bases and J 8 bases, with 16 bases left between them.

This clone was seen a few times. The chain employs TRBV29-1 and TRBJ2-1, with TRBD2 matching 9 bases. V was pared by 2 bases and J by 6 bases, with 5 bases of the junction left unmatched. Germline V gives CDR1 SQVTM, CDR2 ANQGSEA. This CDR3 is built from 14 residues. The CDR3 sequence is CSVELGGRANEQFF. The CDR3 DNA is TGCAGCGTTGAACTGGGCGGGAGGGCCAATGAGCAGTTCTTC.

This sequence joins TRBV28 and TRBJ2-7; D call uncertain. V gave up 5 bases and J gave up 5 bases, with 4 bases separating them. Germline values: CDR1 MDHEN, CDR2 SYDVKM. CDR3 size: 10 residues. The CDR3 here is CASSPNEQYF. DNA for the CDR3: TGTGCCAGCAGTCCGAACGAGCAGTACTTC. Drawing the rest from reference TRBV28 and TRBJ2-7, the complete variable domain is DVKVTQSSRYLVKRTGEKVFLECVQDMDHENMFWYRQDPGLGLRLIYFSYDVKMKEKGDIPEGYSVSREKKERFSLILESASTNQTSMYLCASSPNEQYFGPGTRLTVT.

The chain has TRBV29-1 and TRBJ1-2; D is possibly TRBD1 (6 bases). V lost 5 bases to trimming and J lost 4 bases, with 14 bases between them. Germline V gene data show CDR1 as SQVTM and CDR2 as ANQGSEA. The CDR3 contains 13 residues. The CDR3 bases are TGCAGCGTTCTCCCCCAGGGGAGCTATGGCTACACCTTC. Translated, it gives CSVLPQGSYGYTF.

In this sample, this clone turned up a few times. This chain connects TRBV19 to TRBJ2-7; 11 bases align to TRBD2. This CDR3 has 15 residues. CDR1 and CDR2 (germline): LNHDA, SQIVND (reference sequence). V shed 6 bases and J 1 base; nucleotides not matched to a gene: 5. CDR3 amino acids: CASRTVAGGSYEQYF. The CDR3 nucleotides are TGTGCCAGTAGGACCGTAGCGGGAGGGTCCTACGAGCAGTACTTC.

The rearrangement joins TRBV28 to TRBJ2-7; TRBD2 is a possible D gene (6 bases). The ends were cut back, 8 bases at V and 4 bases at J, with 15 bases in the middle. CDR1 and CDR2 from the germline V gene are MDHEN and SYDVKM. The CDR3 covers 13 residues. CDR3 residues: CASGHGSWYEQYF. The CDR3 region has the DNA TGTGCCAGCGGCCACGGGAGTTGGTACGAGCAGTACTTC. Drawing the rest from reference TRBV28 and TRBJ2-7, the complete variable domain is DVKVTQSSRYLVKRTGEKVFLECVQDMDHENMFWYRQDPGLGLRLIYFSYDVKMKEKGDIPEGYSVSREKKERFSLILESASTNQTSMYLCASGHGSWYEQYFGPGTRLTVT.

This rearrangement joins TRBV9 to TRBJ1-2, with 7 bases lining up with TRBD1. J gave up 8 bases and V 1 base, and 11 bases lay outside the gene matches. Looked up from germline, CDR1 is SGDLS and CDR2 is YYNGEE. CDR3 length: 15 amino acids. The CDR3 sequence is CASSVSDLQGSGYTF. CDR3 bases: TGTGCCAGCAGCGTATCAGACCTACAGGGGTCCGGCTACACCTTC. Filled out from reference TRBV9 and TRBJ1-2, the complete variable domain reads DSGVTQTPKHLITATGQRVTLRCSPRSGDLSVYWYQQSLDQGLQFLIQYYNGEERAKGNILERFSAQQFPDLHSELNLSSLELGDSALYFCASSVSDLQGSGYTFGSGTRLTVV.

This clone was seen just once. The chain couples TRBV4-2 to TRBJ2-2, with D hard to call. The germline V gene encodes CDR1 LGHNA and CDR2 YNFKEQ. The CDR3 totals 15 residues. V lost 1 base to trimming and J lost 2 bases, with 8 bases between them. The DNA for the CDR3 is TGTGCCAGCAGCCAAGTTGCGAGCAACACCGGGGAGCTGTTTTTT. This encodes CASSQVASNTGELFF.

This clone was seen once. V and J are TRBV19 and TRBJ2-1, with a tentative D call TRBD2 (6 bases). With 0 bases removed from V and 10 bases from J, the gap between germline ends came to 10 bases. The CDR3 has 13 amino acids. Germline CDR1 LNHDA, CDR2 SQIVND (reference sequence). The CDR3 DNA reads as TGTGCCAGTAGTATAGATCCGGGGGAGGAGCAGTTCTTC. Amino acids: CASSIDPGEEQFF.

This chain uses TRBV19 with TRBJ2-1; the match to TRBD2 covers 7 bases. This CDR3 has 15 amino acids. Germline CDR1 LNHDA, CDR2 SQIVND (reference sequence). Germline trimming cut 1 base from V and 2 bases from J; bases unmatched to any gene: 2. CDR3 loop: CASSIVGGTYNEQFF. CDR3 sequence (DNA): TGTGCCAGTAGTATAGTCGGGGGGACCTACAATGAGCAGTTCTTC.